The 28 T cell receptor beta chains in this list originate from one sample, sequenced in a study of blood T cells in healthy people across ages. A second PCR, run for about 7 to 11 cycles, used a sample-barcoded 5' primer plus a J-beta primer mix. One entry per CDR3 protein results from TCRdb running MiXCR on the 5' RACE reads. This table has around 600,000 distinct CDR3 sequences, 40% to 50% appearing once. Sequenced sample: blood. These receptor sequences come from a man older than 75 in good health.

The rearrangement uses TRBV28 and TRBJ2-1, with D perhaps matching TRBD2 (6 bases). The germline gives CDR1 MDHEN, CDR2 SYDVKM. This CDR3 has 13 residues. Trimming cost V 9 bases and J 8 bases, with 17 bases left between them. The chain's CDR3 is CARLAVFVHEQFF. CDR3 nucleotides: TGTGCCAGACTAGCTGTATTTGTCCATGAGCAGTTCTTC.

The rearrangement joins TRBV12-3 or TRBV12-4 to TRBJ1-6, with TRBD1 identical over 9 bases. The CDR3 runs to 16 residues. V was clipped by 0 bases and J by 9 bases; unmatched bases: 6. CDR3 nucleotides: TGTGCCAGCAGTTTAGCGTCGGGACAGGGTGTTTCACCCCTCCACTTT. This translates into CASSLASGQGVSPLHF.

This clonotype was seen repeatedly, ten times or more. The rearrangement links TRBV6-5 to TRBJ2-5; the D gene is possibly TRBD2 (6 bases). V lost 7 bases, J lost 5 bases, and 20 bases lay in between. CDR3 size: 15 residues. In germline, CDR1 is MNHEY, CDR2 SVGAGI. This chain's CDR3 is CASKHTGGTGETQYF. The DNA of the CDR3 is TGTGCCAGCAAACACACTGGAGGGACCGGGGAGACCCAGTACTTC.

The rearrangement joins TRBV28 to TRBJ2-1; weak D call: TRBD1 (6 bases). The CDR3 is made up of 15 amino acids. Trimming shortened V by 3 bases and J by 2 bases, and 11 bases separated the two germline ends. The germline CDR1 and CDR2 sequences are MDHEN and SYDVKM. Here the CDR3 DNA reads TGTGCCAGCAGTTTCGCTCAGGGGACCTACAATGAGCAGTTCTTC. Its protein is CASSFAQGTYNEQFF.

The rearrangement uses TRBV10-3 and TRBJ1-2, with D maybe TRBD1 (6 bases). The V gene lost 3 bases and the J gene lost 8 bases, with 13 bases spanning the gap. The CDR3 spans 13 residues. The germline V gene has CDR1 ENHRY and CDR2 SYGVKD. The CDR3 nucleotides read TGTGCCATCAGTGAACAGGGCCCCCACGGCTACACCTTC. Residues: CAISEQGPHGYTF.

The V call is TRBV5-1, the J call TRBJ1-2; 7 bases map to TRBD1. The germline V gene has CDR1 SGHRS and CDR2 YFSETQ. Losses at the gene ends were 0 bases for V and 0 bases for J; bases not matched to a gene: 2. The CDR3 loop spans 15 amino acids. CDR3 amino acids: CASSLGDSSNYGYTF. The CDR3 region has the DNA TGCGCCAGCAGCTTGGGGGACAGTTCTAACTATGGCTACACCTTC.

The V call is TRBV10-3, the J call TRBJ2-4; D is ambiguous. The CDR3 is 14 residues long. Trimming removed 0 bases at V and 8 bases at J, with 11 bases between. Germline assignment: CDR1 ENHRY and CDR2 SYGVKD. The CDR3 nucleotides read TGTGCCATCAGTGAGTCGAGTGGGCCGGACATTCAGTACTTC. Encoded protein: CAISESSGPDIQYF.

V gene TRBV10-3 combines with J gene TRBJ2-2; D tentatively fits TRBD1 or TRBD2 (5 bases each). The V end lost 8 bases, the J end lost 5 bases, and 18 bases lay between the germline ends. In germline, CDR1 is ENHRY, CDR2 SYGVKD. The length of the CDR3 is 15 residues. CDR3 loop: CAIGGNPDLTGELFF. The CDR3 DNA reads as TGTGCCATCGGGGGTAATCCGGATCTAACCGGGGAGCTGTTTTTT.

This clonotype has more than one count but fewer than ten. The V and J genes are TRBV7-9 and TRBJ2-3; the D gene is possibly TRBD1 (6 bases). The CDR3 is made up of 16 amino acids. Per the germline V gene, CDR1 is SEHNR and CDR2 is FQNEAQ (reference sequence). V was cut by 5 bases and J by 2 bases, with 17 bases left in between. The DNA of the CDR3 is TGTGCCAGCAGCCCCGACAGGCGTACCACCACAGATACGCAGTATTTT. It encodes CASSPDRRTTTDTQYF.

CDR3 amino acids: CASSQDYRVFAGGTYNEQFF. For the CDR3, the DNA is TGCGCCAGCAGCCAAGATTACCGTGTCTTCGCGGGGGGGACATACAATGAGCAGTTCTTC. The gene calls are TRBV4-3 and TRBJ2-1, with 9 bases lining up with TRBD2. The trim removed 0 bases at V and 4 bases at J, leaving 16 bases unmatched. Germline V gene sequence: CDR1 LGHNA, CDR2 YSLEER. CDR3 size: 20 residues.

The chain links TRBV2 to TRBJ2-7; no clear D. Germline V gene lookup returns CDR1 SNHLY and CDR2 FYNNEI. This CDR3 is built from 13 residues. Trimming pared 3 bases from V and 2 bases from J, leaving 8 bases between. CDR3 coding DNA: TGTGCCAGCAGTGAGGCCTACGCCTACGAGCAGTACTTC. It translates to CASSEAYAYEQYF.

This chain connects TRBV10-3 to TRBJ2-7; weak D call: TRBD1 (6 bases). CDR1 ENHRY and CDR2 SYGVKD come from the germline V gene. There are 14 residues in the CDR3. Deletions cut 3 bases from V and 3 bases from J, with 12 bases between. The CDR3 protein is CAISDWGRNYEQYF. CDR3 DNA sequence: TGTGCCATCAGTGATTGGGGGCGGAACTACGAGCAGTACTTC.

The chain combines TRBV25-1 with TRBJ2-1; the D is unclear. From germline, CDR1 is MGHDK and CDR2 SYGVNS. Trimming removed 2 bases at V and 9 bases at J, with 11 bases between. The CDR3 is 13 residues long. CDR3 sequence (DNA): TGTGCCAGCAGTGAAATTATGCTGGGTGAGCAGTTCTTC. This sequence encodes CASSEIMLGEQFF. Full variable domain (outside the CDR3, taken from reference TRBV25-1 and TRBJ2-1): EADIYQTPRYLVIGTGKKITLECSQTMGHDKMYWYQQDPGMELHLIHYSYGVNSTEKGDLSSESTVSRIRTEHFPLTLESARPSHTSQYLCASSEIMLGEQFFGPGTRLTVL.

This clonotype was recorded a few times. The rearrangement joins TRBV20-1 to TRBJ2-3; TRBD1 aligns across 8 bases. This CDR3 has 14 residues. V shed 6 bases and J 2 bases; nucleotides not matched to a gene: 7. CDR1 and CDR2 (germline): DFQATT, SNEGSKA (reference sequence). CDR3 nucleotides: TGCAGTGCCCCGGACAGGGCATCCACAGATACGCAGTATTTT. Amino acids: CSAPDRASTDTQYF.

The V and J genes are TRBV27 and TRBJ2-5, with 9 bases aligning to TRBD1. Germline V gene data show CDR1 as MNHEY and CDR2 as SMNVEV (reference sequence). After removal of 6 bases from V and 6 bases from J, the junction contained 8 bases not matched to a gene. CDR3 length: 14 residues. The CDR3 reads CASSGQGMGKTQYF. For the CDR3, the DNA is TGTGCCAGCAGCGGACAGGGGATGGGGAAGACCCAGTACTTC.

This clonotype has ten or more counts. This chain connects TRBV6-6 to TRBJ2-1; no clear D. The ends were cut back, 0 bases at V and 7 bases at J, with 13 bases in the middle. CDR1 is MNHNY and CDR2 is SVGAGI in the germline V gene (reference sequence). The CDR3 loop spans 15 amino acids. The CDR3 loop is CASSYSRVQLNEQFF. The CDR3, as DNA: TGTGCCAGCAGTTACTCCCGGGTTCAGTTGAATGAGCAGTTCTTC.

This clonotype was counted ten times or more. The rearrangement uses TRBV7-9 and TRBJ2-1; maybe TRBD2 (7 bases). Germline CDR1 SEHNR, CDR2 FQNEAQ (reference sequence). V was pared by 3 bases and J by 6 bases, with 9 bases between. This CDR3 is built from 13 residues. The CDR3 sequence is CASSLGGLNEQFF. DNA for the CDR3: TGTGCCAGCAGCTTGGGGGGGCTCAATGAGCAGTTCTTC. Full variable domain (outside the CDR3, taken from reference TRBV7-9 and TRBJ2-1): DTGVSQNPRHKITKRGQNVTFRCDPISEHNRLYWYRQTLGQGPEFLTYFQNEAQLEKSRLLSDRFSAERPKGSFSTLEIQRTEQGDSAMYLCASSLGGLNEQFFGPGTRLTVL.

The chain has TRBV4-2 and TRBJ2-3, with 9 bases aligning to TRBD2. The CDR3 is 17 residues long. Trimming at V came to 0 bases and at J to 2 bases, leaving 6 bases not matched to a gene. From germline, CDR1 is LGHNA and CDR2 YNFKEQ. The CDR3 nucleotides are TGTGCCAGCAGCCAAGAGGCCCTAGCGGGGAACACAGATACGCAGTATTTT. Amino acids: CASSQEALAGNTDTQYF.

This clonotype was seen only a few times. CDR3 residues: CASSVSGTTNEKLFF. In nucleotides, the CDR3 is TGCGCCAGCAGCGTCTCAGGTACAACTAATGAAAAACTGTTTTTT. The chain uses TRBV5-1 and TRBJ1-4; D uncertain. Trimming removed 4 bases from V and 0 bases from J, with 10 bases in between. Germline CDR1 and CDR2: SGHRS and YFSETQ. The CDR3 has 15 amino acids.

The V gene is TRBV7-2, the J gene TRBJ2-1, with D unresolved. From germline, CDR1 is SGHTA and CDR2 FQGNSA. CDR3 length: 18 residues. Trimming stripped 0 bases from V and 0 bases from J, with 15 bases between. The CDR3, as DNA: TGTGCCAGCAGCTTAGCGAAGGGCGGCATAAGCTCCTACAATGAGCAGTTCTTC. Its protein is CASSLAKGGISSYNEQFF.

The V and J genes are TRBV5-4 and TRBJ1-2; D not certain. The germline V gene encodes CDR1 SGHNT and CDR2 YYREEE (reference sequence). The V end lost 4 bases, the J end lost 4 bases, and 11 bases lay between the germline ends. The CDR3 consists of 13 residues. CDR3 loop: CASSADTAYGYTF. In nucleotides, the CDR3 is TGTGCCAGCAGCGCCGACACTGCCTATGGCTACACCTTC.

This chain joins TRBV27 and TRBJ2-1, with 7 positions matching TRBD2. V shed 3 bases and J 7 bases; nucleotides not matched to a gene: 12. Germline V gene data show CDR1 as MNHEY and CDR2 as SMNVEV (reference sequence). The CDR3 sequence is 16 residues long. CDR3 loop: CASSFRVGGGQNEQFF. The CDR3 DNA follows: TGTGCCAGCAGTTTTCGAGTGGGGGGGGGTCAAAATGAGCAGTTCTTC.

This chain links TRBV5-1 with TRBJ2-5; D may be TRBD1 (6 bases). This CDR3 spans 14 amino acids. The germline V gene encodes CDR1 SGHRS and CDR2 YFSETQ. Between the trimmed V and J ends, which lost 0 bases and 3 bases, there was a span of 9 bases. The CDR3, as DNA: TGCGCCAGCAGCTTGGCCGGACAGAAAGAGACCCAGTACTTC. Amino acid sequence: CASSLAGQKETQYF.

The rearrangement uses TRBV29-1 and TRBJ2-1; D possibly corresponds to TRBD2 (6 bases). The CDR3 runs to 14 residues. V gave up 7 bases and J gave up 0 bases, with 13 bases separating them. From germline, CDR1 is SQVTM and CDR2 ANQGSEA. The chain's CDR3 is CSGVHGSSYNEQFF. CDR3 DNA sequence: TGCAGCGGTGTCCACGGGAGCTCCTACAATGAGCAGTTCTTC.

This clonotype appeared once. With a much larger clone just one base away, this may be a read error. This chain joins TRBV20-1 and TRBJ2-1; D not resolved. Trimming took off 6 bases at V and 9 bases at J, with 9 bases between the two ends. The CDR3 covers 10 residues. The germline CDR1 and CDR2 sequences are DFQATT and SNEGSKA (reference sequence). The chain's CDR3 is CSAKRGEQFF. The CDR3 DNA reads TGCAGTGCAAAAAGAGGTGAGCAGTTCTTC.

Many counts were recorded for this clonotype. The chain couples TRBV6-5 to TRBJ2-1; 8 bases align to TRBD1. The DNA end is a closer match to TRBJ2-7, so the J assignment may be wrong. Looked up from germline, CDR1 is MNHEY and CDR2 is SVGAGI. The CDR3 sequence is 16 residues long. The CDR3 protein is CASSRRTGSSYNEQYF. DNA for the CDR3: TGTGCCAGCAGCCGACGGACAGGGAGCTCCTACAATGAGCAGTACTTC.

The chain employs TRBV10-3 and TRBJ2-5; 10 nucleotides align to TRBD2. CDR1 ENHRY and CDR2 SYGVKD come from the germline V gene. The V and J ends lost 0 bases and 1 base, in that order; junction bases with no gene match: 8. The CDR3 consists of 18 residues. The CDR3 loop reads CAISESMATSGSQETQYF. The CDR3 nucleotides are TGTGCCATCAGTGAGTCGATGGCGACTAGCGGGTCCCAAGAGACCCAGTACTTC.

This clonotype has just a few counts. The chain carries TRBV6-2 or TRBV6-3 and TRBJ2-4; the match to TRBD1 covers 7 bases. Per the germline V gene, CDR1 is MNHEY and CDR2 is SVGEGT. V shed 0 bases and J 0 bases; nucleotides not matched to a gene: 8. This CDR3 contains 18 residues. The CDR3 nucleotides read TGTGCCAGCAGTTACTCTAGCCACAGGGGCCTAGCCAAAAACATTCAGTACTTC. Encoded protein: CASSYSSHRGLAKNIQYF.